This section outlines one TCR beta chain sequence together with its context. These data are taken from a study of blood T cell repertoires in COVID-19. Profiled with immunoSEQ multiplex PCR; TCRdb holds only in-frame clones, not every one. The table shows around 100,000 clones, with around four fifths occurring only once. Unmatched junction bases numbered 7, after V lost 0 bases and J lost 1 base. CDR3 length: 17 residues. CDR1 and CDR2 (germline): MRHNA, SNTAGT. The chain employs TRBV6-4 and TRBJ2-5; the match to TRBD2 covers 8 bases. Sequencing was performed on peripheral blood. The receptor was derived from a woman aged 70-85 years with acute or convalescent COVID-19. CDR3 in amino acids: CASSDSSGGPVQETQYF. The CDR3 DNA reads TGTGCCAGCAGTGACTCTTCGGGGGGGCCCGTCCAAGAGACCCAGTACTTC.